The entry below gives a single TCR beta chain sequence along with its context. The target antigen is unknown. Method: immunoSEQ multiplex PCR; TCRdb's copy keeps in-frame clones and lacks some. Here the sample spans about 80,000 clones, around 88% being singletons. The sample belongs to a study of radiotherapy plus CTLA-4 blockade in lung cancer. Study-level points and caveats: Interferon-beta, together with early blood T cell clone dynamics, reportedly best predicted response.

The CDR3 spans 16 residues. CDR1 is LNHDA, CDR2 SQIVND, per germline (reference sequence). V was cut by 3 bases and J by 3 bases, with 17 bases left in between. Focal radiation with ipilimumab CTLA-4 blockade was given to patients with chemo-refractory metastatic non-small-cell lung cancer. The chain combines TRBV19 with TRBJ1-2; D gene uncertain. The source was peripheral blood, collected from a patient treated with radiotherapy plus ipilimumab. This clonotype was obtained from a human donor with non-small cell lung cancer who had a partial response to radiotherapy plus ipilimumab. CDR3 nucleotide sequence: TGTGCCAGTAGTATGAGTCTGTTGAGGCGACACTATGGCTACACCTTC. Translating it yields CASSMSLLRRHYGYTF. Using reference TRBV19 and TRBJ1-2 for the parts outside the CDR3, the full variable domain is DGGITQSPKYLFRKEGQNVTLSCEQNLNHDAMYWYRQDPGQGLRLIYYSQIVNDFQKGDIAEGYSVSREKKESFPLTVTSAQKNPTAFYLCASSMSLLRRHYGYTFGSGTRLTVV.